The entry that follows covers one TCR beta chain sequence. The target antigen is unknown. The CDR3 has 12 residues. Per the germline V gene, CDR1 is MNHNY and CDR2 is SVGAGI (reference sequence). The V end lost 0 bases, the J end lost 6 bases, and 6 bases lay between the germline ends. This sample stems from a study of OX40 agonist ivuxolimab in advanced cancers. Blood sampling was done at baseline, cycle 4 day 1, and cycle 7 day 1. Overall study results and limits: At 0.1 to 3.0 mg/kg, clonal expansion of CD4+ and CD8+ blood T cells had occurred by week 6.

Sequencing used immunoSEQ multiplex PCR; TCRdb keeps in-frame clones, though not all of them. The sample holds 50,000 to 75,000 clones, approximately 90% seen once. The sample was CD4+ or CD8+ T cells sorted from blood, taken in a trial of the OX40 agonist ivuxolimab. The receptor's source is an adult with an advanced solid tumor such as melanoma, head and neck, liver or kidney cancer. The chain recombines TRBV6-6 with TRBJ2-7; D gene ambiguous. CDR3 bases: TGTGCCAGCAGTTACTCTAACGGCGAGCAGTACTTC. It is translated as CASSYSNGEQYF.